The entry below describes one TCR beta chain. The data were produced by immunoSEQ multiplex PCR, yet TCRdb's version contains in-frame clones alone and is incomplete. The sample carries 200,000 or so clones, approximately 91% recorded once. This specimen belongs to a study of control samples from healthy donors and cancer patients. Material: blood. This receptor was taken from a young man in good health.

CDR3 region: CASNTGQNRNYGYTF. The CDR3 region has the DNA TGCGCCAGCAACACCGGACAGAACAGAAACTATGGCTACACCTTC. The chain is built from TRBV5-1 and TRBJ1-2, with a weak D call TRBD1 (6 bases). The germline V gene has CDR1 SGHRS and CDR2 YFSETQ. Trimming shortened V by 6 bases and J by 2 bases, and 17 bases separated the two germline ends. The CDR3 spans 15 residues.